These 3 T cell receptor beta chains came from one sample sequenced in a study of blood T cell repertoires in COVID-19. The assay was immunoSEQ multiplex PCR, and TCRdb's table has in-frame clones only and misses some. The sample comprises about 300,000 clones, 89% of which are singletons, and roughly 5% rests with the top ten. Source material: PBMCs or T cells enriched from blood (not recorded which). These receptors were taken from a man in his sixties who had recovered from COVID-19.

The V call is TRBV11-3, the J call TRBJ2-7; D not resolved. Trimming pared 3 bases from V and 0 bases from J, leaving 9 bases between. The CDR3 runs to 14 residues. Germline CDR1 is SGHNT and CDR2 is YENEEA. The CDR3 sequence is CASSFGGTSYEQYF. CDR3 sequence (DNA): TGTGCCAGCAGCTTTGGCGGAACCTCCTACGAGCAGTACTTC.

Written as DNA, the CDR3 is TGTGCCAGCAGTGAACCTAGCGGGAGTGACGAGCAGTACTTC. It codes for CASSEPSGSDEQYF. This sequence joins TRBV25-1 and TRBJ2-7; 10 bases align to TRBD2. The CDR3 spans 14 residues. Germline CDR1 and CDR2: MGHDK and SYGVNS. V was pared by 2 bases and J by 5 bases, with 3 bases of the junction left unmatched.

The chain carries TRBV6-1 and TRBJ1-6, with 9 positions matching TRBD1. The V segment lost 3 bases and the J segment 9 bases; nucleotides outside the gene matches: 6. This CDR3 has 15 residues. CDR1 is MNHNS, CDR2 SASEGT, per germline. The CDR3 region has the DNA TGTGCCAGCAGTGATACCGGGACAGGGACTTCACCCCTCCACTTT. Its translation: CASSDTGTGTSPLHF.